What follows describes a single T cell receptor (beta chain). The record originates from a study of blood T cell repertoires in COVID-19. Turning to the study itself: From T cells, B-cell-depleted T cells, or PBMCs came the material, which was cDNA or gDNA.

Assay used: immunoSEQ multiplex PCR; TCRdb lists only in-frame clones, some missing. The sample lists some 300,000 clones; about nine tenths were seen once. Losses at the gene ends were 3 bases for V and 7 bases for J; bases not matched to a gene: 10. This CDR3 comprises 16 residues. Germline assignment: CDR1 KGHSH and CDR2 LQKENI. Participants reported their clinical history, and cohort assignment relied on those reports. Exposed enrollees had met someone with a PCR-confirmed or clinician-diagnosed COVID-19 case at some point within the 2 weeks before study entry. Sequenced sample: PBMCs or T cells enriched from blood (not recorded which). The rearrangement joins TRBV18 to TRBJ2-2; TRBD1 agrees at 8 bases. The TCR was taken from a woman between 50 and 59 years old who had been exposed to COVID-19. In DNA, the CDR3 is TGTGCCAGCTCACCCTCGGACAGGGCCAGCGGCGGGGAGCTGTTTTTT. It specifies CASSPSDRASGGELFF.